Listed below are T cell receptor beta chains from one sample, sequenced in a study of T-cell reconstitution after alpha-beta-depleted transplantation in children. Using its own MiXCR run on the PCR reads, TCRdb lists one record per CDR3 protein. This sample has almost 600,000 distinct CDR3 sequences, with 20% to 30% found just once. Sample: PBMCs, taken before TCRalphabeta/CD19-depleted stem cell transplant. All receptors come from a boy less than two years old with Wiskott-Aldrich syndrome, due to receive a stem cell transplant. The CDR3 runs from the conserved cysteine through the conserved F or W. The order of the fields is J gene, D gene, clone size, V gene, CDR3 DNA, CDR3 protein. D genes are given only for firm matches. The size entry is marked missing in some rows and otherwise reads once, few, many or a size class.

j_call: TRBJ2-1
d_call: TRBD2
clone_size: few
v_call: TRBV12-3/TRBV12-4
cdr3_nt: TGTGCCAGCAGTCAAATACTAGCGGGGTACAATGAGCAGTTCTTC
cdr3_aa: CASSQILAGYNEQFF

j_call: TRBJ2-5
d_call: .
clone_size: .
v_call: TRBV28
cdr3_nt: TGTGCCAGCAGTCCCCAGAGCCAAGAGACCCAGTACTTC
cdr3_aa: CASSPQSQETQYF

j_call: TRBJ2-7
d_call: .
clone_size: .
v_call: TRBV28
cdr3_nt: TGTGCCAGCAGTTCGACAGAGGAGCAGTACTTC
cdr3_aa: CASSSTEEQYF

j_call: TRBJ2-1
d_call: .
clone_size: .
v_call: TRBV7-3
cdr3_nt: TGTGCCAGCAGCTTATCTGCGGCGAGCTCCTACAATGAGCAGTTCTTC
cdr3_aa: CASSLSAASSYNEQFF

j_call: TRBJ2-6
d_call: .
clone_size: .
v_call: TRBV25-1
cdr3_nt: TGTGCCAGCAGTGAATACGGCAGGGGGGACTCTGGGGCCAACGTCCTGACTTTC
cdr3_aa: CASSEYGRGDSGANVLTF

j_call: TRBJ2-1
d_call: .
clone_size: .
v_call: TRBV7-8
cdr3_nt: TGTGCCAGCAGCTTAAAGGAGAAGCAGTTCTTC
cdr3_aa: CASSLKEKQFF

j_call: TRBJ1-5
d_call: TRBD1
clone_size: few
v_call: TRBV7-8
cdr3_nt: TGTGCCAGCAGCGCATCCAAGGACAGGGGTATTCAGCCCCAGCATTTT
cdr3_aa: CASSASKDRGIQPQHF

j_call: TRBJ2-1
d_call: .
clone_size: few
v_call: TRBV27
cdr3_nt: TGTGCCAGCAGGATCGATCCTGACACCAAGCAGTTCTTC
cdr3_aa: CASRIDPDTKQFF

j_call: TRBJ2-1
d_call: TRBD2
clone_size: .
v_call: TRBV6-4
cdr3_nt: TGTGCCAGCAGTGAGGTCTGGCGGGAGACCTACAATGAGCAGTTCTTC
cdr3_aa: CASSEVWRETYNEQFF

j_call: TRBJ2-2
d_call: TRBD2
clone_size: few
v_call: TRBV3-1
cdr3_nt: TGTGCCAGCAGCCTAAGACTAGCGGAGATGAACACCGGGGAGCTGTTTTTT
cdr3_aa: CASSLRLAEMNTGELFF

j_call: TRBJ1-5
d_call: .
clone_size: few
v_call: TRBV12-3/TRBV12-4
cdr3_nt: TGTGCCAGCAAGGGCGGGCAGTATAGCAATCAGCCCCAGCATTTT
cdr3_aa: CASKGGQYSNQPQHF

j_call: TRBJ2-7
d_call: TRBD2
clone_size: .
v_call: TRBV2
cdr3_nt: TGTGCCAGCAGTGAACATATGGCTAGCGGGAGGGCGGCCTACGAGCAGTACTTC
cdr3_aa: CASSEHMASGRAAYEQYF

j_call: TRBJ1-2
d_call: .
clone_size: .
v_call: TRBV5-1
cdr3_nt: TGCGCCAGCAGCAGCGGACAGAGGCCGGACATATATGGCTACACCTTC
cdr3_aa: CASSSGQRPDIYGYTF

j_call: TRBJ2-7
d_call: TRBD2
clone_size: few
v_call: TRBV10-3
cdr3_nt: TGTGCCATCAGCGCGGGAGGCCCCTACGAGCAGTACTTC
cdr3_aa: CAISAGGPYEQYF

j_call: TRBJ2-7
d_call: TRBD2
clone_size: .
v_call: TRBV10-3
cdr3_nt: TGTGCCATCAGTGAGACCCTAGCGGGAGATGTCTACGAGCAGTACTTC
cdr3_aa: CAISETLAGDVYEQYF

j_call: TRBJ2-1
d_call: TRBD1
clone_size: few
v_call: TRBV5-1
cdr3_nt: TGCGCCAGCAAATCAGGGACAGTCTCCTACAATGAGCAGTTCTTC
cdr3_aa: CASKSGTVSYNEQFF

j_call: TRBJ1-5
d_call: .
clone_size: .
v_call: TRBV20-1
cdr3_nt: TGCAGTGCCTCACAAGGGGGTGGCAATCAGCCCCAGCATTTT
cdr3_aa: CSASQGGGNQPQHF

j_call: TRBJ2-1
d_call: TRBD1
clone_size: .
v_call: TRBV20-1
cdr3_nt: TGCAGTGCTAGAGTCCCGGGACAGGGGGCTTCGAATGAGCAGTTCTTC
cdr3_aa: CSARVPGQGASNEQFF

j_call: TRBJ2-2
d_call: TRBD1
clone_size: .
v_call: TRBV12-3/TRBV12-4
cdr3_nt: TGTGCCAGCCTACAGGGGAAAAACACCGGGGAGCTGTTTTTT
cdr3_aa: CASLQGKNTGELFF

j_call: TRBJ1-1
d_call: TRBD1
clone_size: .
v_call: TRBV5-1
cdr3_nt: TGCGCCAGCAGCTTGACACAGGGGCTAAGAGACACTGAAGCTTTCTTT
cdr3_aa: CASSLTQGLRDTEAFF

j_call: TRBJ2-7
d_call: .
clone_size: .
v_call: TRBV7-9
cdr3_nt: TGTGCCAGCAGCCCCGGTTGGTCCTACGAGCAGTACTTC
cdr3_aa: CASSPGWSYEQYF

j_call: TRBJ2-5
d_call: TRBD2
clone_size: few
v_call: TRBV20-1
cdr3_nt: TGCAGTGCTAGCACCTCTAGCGGGAGGGACGAGACCCAGTACTTC
cdr3_aa: CSASTSSGRDETQYF

j_call: TRBJ2-3
d_call: .
clone_size: few
v_call: TRBV5-5
cdr3_nt: TGTGCCAGCAGCTGGCCCCGGGGGCTAGATACGCAGTATTTT
cdr3_aa: CASSWPRGLDTQYF

j_call: TRBJ2-1
d_call: .
clone_size: few
v_call: TRBV27
cdr3_nt: TGTGCCAGCAGTTTTAGGCGTCAGGGGTTGCACAATGAGCAGTTCTTC
cdr3_aa: CASSFRRQGLHNEQFF

j_call: TRBJ1-3
d_call: .
clone_size: .
v_call: TRBV5-6
cdr3_nt: TGTGCCAGCAGCTTTGGGGCCCTCTCTGGAAACACCATATATTTT
cdr3_aa: CASSFGALSGNTIYF

j_call: TRBJ2-1
d_call: TRBD2
clone_size: .
v_call: TRBV15
cdr3_nt: TGTGCCACCAGCAGAGATCGGGGGGCGGGAGGCCGCTACAATGAGCAGTTCTTC
cdr3_aa: CATSRDRGAGGRYNEQFF

j_call: TRBJ2-3
d_call: .
clone_size: few
v_call: TRBV5-1
cdr3_nt: TGCGCCAGCAGCTTGTTCGGGACGGCCCTAAGATTGCAGTATTTT
cdr3_aa: CASSLFGTALRLQYF

j_call: TRBJ2-1
d_call: .
clone_size: few
v_call: TRBV20-1
cdr3_nt: TGCAGTGCTAGCGGTTGGCGGGCGACCTACAATGAGCAGTTCTTC
cdr3_aa: CSASGWRATYNEQFF

j_call: TRBJ1-6
d_call: .
clone_size: .
v_call: TRBV5-1
cdr3_nt: TGCGCCAGCAGACGGGACCCCGGTACAGGGAATTCACCCCTCCACTTT
cdr3_aa: CASRRDPGTGNSPLHF

j_call: TRBJ2-1
d_call: TRBD2
clone_size: few
v_call: TRBV12-3/TRBV12-4
cdr3_nt: TGTGCCAGCAGTTTAGCTCGCGGGAGGGCCCATGAGCAGTTCTTC
cdr3_aa: CASSLARGRAHEQFF

j_call: TRBJ2-7
d_call: .
clone_size: .
v_call: TRBV5-6
cdr3_nt: TGTGCCAGCATCCGCGGGGTGATCGAGCAGTACTTC
cdr3_aa: CASIRGVIEQYF

j_call: TRBJ2-6
d_call: TRBD1
clone_size: few
v_call: TRBV29-1
cdr3_nt: TGCAGCGTTCGAGGACAGGGCGACCCTGGGGCCAACGTCCTGACTTTC
cdr3_aa: CSVRGQGDPGANVLTF

j_call: TRBJ2-3
d_call: .
clone_size: .
v_call: TRBV10-3
cdr3_nt: TGTGCCATCAGTGCCCGACAGTACACAGATACGCAGTATTTT
cdr3_aa: CAISARQYTDTQYF

j_call: TRBJ2-3
d_call: .
clone_size: .
v_call: TRBV5-1
cdr3_nt: TGCGCCAGCAGAGGTAATACAGATACGCAGTATTTT
cdr3_aa: CASRGNTDTQYF

j_call: TRBJ2-1
d_call: TRBD2
clone_size: .
v_call: TRBV7-8
cdr3_nt: TGTGCCAGCAGCTTAGCTAGAGCGGGAGGAGCCTACAATGAGCAGTTCTTC
cdr3_aa: CASSLARAGGAYNEQFF

j_call: TRBJ2-7
d_call: TRBD2
clone_size: .
v_call: TRBV20-1
cdr3_nt: TGCAGTGCTAGACATAGCGGGAGGGGCGACGAGCAGTACTTC
cdr3_aa: CSARHSGRGDEQYF

j_call: TRBJ2-1
d_call: TRBD2
clone_size: .
v_call: TRBV2
cdr3_nt: TGTGCCAGCACTCGACTAGCGGAGAGCTCCTACAATGAGCAGTTCTTC
cdr3_aa: CASTRLAESSYNEQFF

j_call: TRBJ2-2
d_call: .
clone_size: .
v_call: TRBV20-1
cdr3_nt: TGCAGTGGACGACAGGACCCCGGGGAGCTGTTTTTT
cdr3_aa: CSGRQDPGELFF

j_call: TRBJ2-1
d_call: TRBD2
clone_size: few
v_call: TRBV12-3/TRBV12-4
cdr3_nt: TGTGCCAGCAGGAAGACTAGCGGGAGCCCAAATGAGCAGTTCTTC
cdr3_aa: CASRKTSGSPNEQFF

j_call: TRBJ2-5
d_call: .
clone_size: .
v_call: TRBV5-1
cdr3_nt: TGCGCCAGCAGCTTGGATACAGGGAGGGAGACCCAGTACTTC
cdr3_aa: CASSLDTGRETQYF

j_call: TRBJ1-5
d_call: TRBD1
clone_size: .
v_call: TRBV28
cdr3_nt: TGTGCCAGCAGTTGGGGACAGGGGGCCTATCAGCCCCAGCATTTT
cdr3_aa: CASSWGQGAYQPQHF